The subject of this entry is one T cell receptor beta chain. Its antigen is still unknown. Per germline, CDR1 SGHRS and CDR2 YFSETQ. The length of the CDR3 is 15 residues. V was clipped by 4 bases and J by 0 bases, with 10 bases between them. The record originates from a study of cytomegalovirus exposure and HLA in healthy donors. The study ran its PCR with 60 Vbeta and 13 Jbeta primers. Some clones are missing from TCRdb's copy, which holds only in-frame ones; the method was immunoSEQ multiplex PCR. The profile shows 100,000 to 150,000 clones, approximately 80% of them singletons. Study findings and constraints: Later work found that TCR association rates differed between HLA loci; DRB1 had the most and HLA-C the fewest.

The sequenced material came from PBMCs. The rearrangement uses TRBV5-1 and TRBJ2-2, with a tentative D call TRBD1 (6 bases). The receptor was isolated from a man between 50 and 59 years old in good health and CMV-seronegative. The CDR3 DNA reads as TGCGCCAGCAGCACGGACAGCCCGAACACCGGGGAGCTGTTTTTT. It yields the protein CASSTDSPNTGELFF.